The 4 T cell receptor beta chains below all came from one sample that was sequenced in a study of spatial heterogeneity in lung cancer. Whole-study results and caveats: Tumor mutation count correlated with how many alpha and beta TCRs expanded intratumorally.

These receptors have no known antigen. TCRdb independently ran MiXCR on the 5' RACE reads; one entry per CDR3 protein. This table holds fewer than 2,000 distinct CDR3 sequences, about 6.2% found once. Time point described: sample taken at primary tumor resection. The starting material was lung tumor tissue, obtained at surgery. The receptors derive from a female donor with early-stage non-small cell lung cancer.

By share, this clonotype ranks as medium-sized. Since it is a stray read in a library aimed at alpha chains, this beta chain has a size that is not meaningful. V usage is TRBV20-1 and J usage is TRBJ1-6; TRBD1 aligns across 11 bases. The CDR3 contains 14 residues. Germline assignment: CDR1 DFQATT and CDR2 SNEGSKA (reference sequence). Unmatched junction bases numbered 2, after V lost 3 bases and J lost 7 bases. CDR3 DNA: TGCAGTGCTAGGGGGACAGGGGGGAATTCACCCCTCCACTTT. Its protein product is CSARGTGGNSPLHF.

For this clonotype: With the library built for alpha chains, this beta chain is off target and its frequency is not meaningful. The CDR3 here is CASSLIRNQPQHF. Written as DNA, the CDR3 is TGTGCCAGCAGCTTAATCCGCAATCAGCCCCAGCATTTT. This sequence joins TRBV7-8 and TRBJ1-5; no reliable D call. Between the trimmed V and J ends, which lost 2 bases and 2 bases, there was a span of 4 bases. This CDR3 has 13 amino acids. The V gene's germline CDR1 is SGHVS and CDR2 FQNEAQ.

By sample share, this clonotype is medium-sized (0.01 to 0.1%). This beta chain turned up in a library designed for alpha chains; as an off-target read, its abundance says little. The chain links TRBV7-3 to TRBJ2-2, with unresolved D. The CDR3 covers 12 residues. The ends were cut back, 6 bases at V and 3 bases at J, with 5 bases in the middle. Germline loops: CDR1 SGHTA, CDR2 FQGTGA. CDR3 sequence: CASSSDTGELFF. The CDR3 DNA sequence: TGTGCCAGCAGTTCAGACACCGGGGAGCTGTTTTTT.

Only a few counts were recorded for this clonotype. A library made for alpha chains picked up this beta chain off target, so its size means little. The chain employs TRBV3-1 and TRBJ2-5, with D perhaps matching TRBD2 (5 bases). With 1 base removed from V and 5 bases from J, the gap between germline ends came to 8 bases. Germline CDR1 and CDR2: LGHDT and YNNKEL (reference sequence). CDR3 length equals 13 residues. CDR3 bases: TGTGCCAGCAGCCAAGGACCGGGGGAGACCCAGTACTTC. As protein: CASSQGPGETQYF.